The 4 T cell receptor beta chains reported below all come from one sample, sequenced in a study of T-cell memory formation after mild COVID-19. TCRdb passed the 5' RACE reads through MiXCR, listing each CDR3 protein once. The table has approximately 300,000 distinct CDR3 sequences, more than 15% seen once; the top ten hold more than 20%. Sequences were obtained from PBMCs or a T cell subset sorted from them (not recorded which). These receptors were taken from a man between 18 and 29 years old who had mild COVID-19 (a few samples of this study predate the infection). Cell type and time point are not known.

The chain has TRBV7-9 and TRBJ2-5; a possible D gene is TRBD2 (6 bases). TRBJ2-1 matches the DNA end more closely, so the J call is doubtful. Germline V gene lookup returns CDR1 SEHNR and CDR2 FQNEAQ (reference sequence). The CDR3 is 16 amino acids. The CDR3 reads CASSLSRAGRQETQFF. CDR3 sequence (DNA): TGTGCCAGCAGCTTGAGTCGGGCGGGAAGACAAGAGACCCAGTTCTTC.

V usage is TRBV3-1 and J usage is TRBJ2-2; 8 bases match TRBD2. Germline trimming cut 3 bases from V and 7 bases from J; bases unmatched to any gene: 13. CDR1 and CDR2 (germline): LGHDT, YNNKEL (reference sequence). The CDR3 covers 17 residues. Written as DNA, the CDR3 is TGTGCCAGCAGCCACTTGGGGGGAGCGGGGGCCGTCGGGGAGCTGTTTTTT. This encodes CASSHLGGAGAVGELFF.

CDR3 region: CASSLPGINIQYF. CDR3 coding DNA: TGTGCCAGCAGTCTACCCGGGATAAACATTCAGTACTTC. The chain combines TRBV5-8 with TRBJ2-4, with D possibly being TRBD2 (5 bases). The CDR3 extends over 13 amino acids. The germline gives CDR1 SGHTS, CDR2 YDEGEE. The V end lost 5 bases, the J end lost 6 bases, and 12 bases lay between the germline ends.

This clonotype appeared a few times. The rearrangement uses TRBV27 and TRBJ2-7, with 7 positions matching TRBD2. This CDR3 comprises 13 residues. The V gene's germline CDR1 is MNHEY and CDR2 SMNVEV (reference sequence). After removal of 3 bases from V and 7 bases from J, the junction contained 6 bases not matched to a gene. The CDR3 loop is CASSLGGRREQYF. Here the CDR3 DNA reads TGTGCCAGCAGTTTGGGAGGGAGGAGGGAGCAGTACTTC.